The clone carrying this T cell receptor (beta chain) appeared a single time. Its specificity is not known. This specimen comes from a study of T cell responses to AZD1222 COVID-19 vaccine. Study-level results: Just 6 or 7 people given AZD1222 tested seropositive at baseline. There were repertoire samples only from the period after the peak T cell response.

The assay was immunoSEQ multiplex PCR, and TCRdb's table has in-frame clones only and misses some. The sample has about 120,000 clones, around nine tenths seen once; the top ten hold 7.5% to 9.5%. This clonotype originated in an adult in good health. The sequenced sample was peripheral blood, obtained on day 0 of AZD1222 vaccination.

The CDR3 is CAWTRLAVSTDTQYF. The CDR3 bases are TGTGCCTGGACCAGACTAGCGGTTTCTACAGATACGCAGTATTTT. V is TRBV30 and J is TRBJ2-3; 9 positions match TRBD2. CDR1 is GTSNPN and CDR2 is SVGIG in the germline V gene (reference sequence). This CDR3 region has 15 residues. V trimming: 4 bases; J trimming: 3 bases; junction bases outside the gene matches: 8.